This entry describes one T cell receptor beta chain. V was pared by 4 bases and J by 5 bases, with 8 bases of the junction left unmatched. The germline V gene encodes CDR1 SGHRS and CDR2 YFSETQ. The CDR3 sequence is 15 residues long. This entry is derived from a study of blood T cell repertoires in COVID-19. The assay was immunoSEQ multiplex PCR, and TCRdb's table has in-frame clones only and misses some. The table shows 30,000 to 50,000 clones, with more than 70% occurring only once. The receptor comes from a man in his 60s with acute or convalescent COVID-19. The V and J genes are TRBV5-1 and TRBJ1-3; 8 bases fit TRBD1. The material sequenced was peripheral blood. The CDR3 DNA is TGCGCCAGCAGCCAAACGCAGGGGGCGAGAAACACCATATATTTT. Amino acids: CASSQTQGARNTIYF.